This T cell receptor (beta chain) was profiled in a study of identical twins. Study-wide results and caveats: Cross-sectional statistical analysis was relied on for the conclusions, without the same donors being followed. Fewer insertions were carried by abundant cord blood beta clonotypes, but none was seen in memory repertoires.

The germline CDR1 and CDR2 sequences are LGHNA and YNFKEQ. With V trimmed by 4 bases and J by 4 bases, 7 bases remained unmatched. The length of the CDR3 is 17 residues. Via MiXCR, TCRdb re-called the 5' RACE reads, giving one row per CDR3 protein. Found here are roughly 470,000 distinct CDR3 sequences, 14% of them singletons; the top ten hold approximately 1%. All donors comprised healthy Caucasians. On this clonotype itself: No antigen is known for it.

This sample was shared with a second study, whose subject was yellow fever vaccine responses in identical twins.

Sequenced material: CD4+ T cells sorted from blood. The receptor's source is a woman aged 18-29 years in good health. This chain uses TRBV4-2 with TRBJ2-3; 14 positions match TRBD2. CDR3 sequence reads: CASSRLGLAGDADTQYF. In nucleotides, the CDR3 is TGTGCCAGCAGCCGACTGGGACTAGCGGGAGATGCAGATACGCAGTATTTT.